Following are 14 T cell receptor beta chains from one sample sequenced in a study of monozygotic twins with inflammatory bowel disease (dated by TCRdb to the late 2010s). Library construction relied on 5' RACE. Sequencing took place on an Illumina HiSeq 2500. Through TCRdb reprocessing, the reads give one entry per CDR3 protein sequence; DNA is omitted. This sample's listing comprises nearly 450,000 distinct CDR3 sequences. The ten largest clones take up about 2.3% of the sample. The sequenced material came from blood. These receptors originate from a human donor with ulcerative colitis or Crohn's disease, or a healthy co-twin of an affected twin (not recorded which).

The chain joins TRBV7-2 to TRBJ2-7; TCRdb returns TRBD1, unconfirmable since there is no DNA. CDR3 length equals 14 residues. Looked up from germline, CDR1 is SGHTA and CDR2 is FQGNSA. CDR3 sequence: CASSLGGHRYEQYF.

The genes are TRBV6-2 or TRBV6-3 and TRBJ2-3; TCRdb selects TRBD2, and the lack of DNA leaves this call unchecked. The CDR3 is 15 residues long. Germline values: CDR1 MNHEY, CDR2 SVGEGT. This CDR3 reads CASSFEGGSTDTQYF.

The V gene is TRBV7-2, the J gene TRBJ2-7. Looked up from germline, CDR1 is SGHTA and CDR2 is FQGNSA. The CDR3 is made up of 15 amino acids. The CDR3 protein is CASSLGAGRYYEQYF.

The CDR3 reads CASSLEGPQETQYF. The V gene is TRBV7-9, the J gene TRBJ2-5; TCRdb's assignment of TRBD2 cannot be checked, as there is no DNA. Per the germline V gene, CDR1 is SEHNR and CDR2 is FQNEAQ (reference sequence). This CDR3 has 14 residues. The full variable domain, its missing parts supplied by reference TRBV7-9 and TRBJ2-5, is DTGVSQNPRHKITKRGQNVTFRCDPISEHNRLYWYRQTLGQGPEFLTYFQNEAQLEKSRLLSDRFSAERPKGSFSTLEIQRTEQGDSAMYLCASSLEGPQETQYFGPGTRLLVL.

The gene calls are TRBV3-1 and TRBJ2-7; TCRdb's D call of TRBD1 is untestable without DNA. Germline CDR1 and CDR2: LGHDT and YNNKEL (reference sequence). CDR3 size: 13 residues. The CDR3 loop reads CASSHADRGEQYF.

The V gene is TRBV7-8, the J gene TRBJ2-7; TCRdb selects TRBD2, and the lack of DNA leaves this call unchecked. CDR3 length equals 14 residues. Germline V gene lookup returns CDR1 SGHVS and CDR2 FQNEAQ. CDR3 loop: CASSPLRVNHEQYF.

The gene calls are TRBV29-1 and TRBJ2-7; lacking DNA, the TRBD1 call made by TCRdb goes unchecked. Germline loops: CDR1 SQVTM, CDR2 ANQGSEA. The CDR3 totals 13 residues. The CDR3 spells CSVAGTPAYEQYF.

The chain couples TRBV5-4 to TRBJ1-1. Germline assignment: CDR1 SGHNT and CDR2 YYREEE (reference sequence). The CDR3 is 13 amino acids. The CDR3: CASSLAEGLEAFF.

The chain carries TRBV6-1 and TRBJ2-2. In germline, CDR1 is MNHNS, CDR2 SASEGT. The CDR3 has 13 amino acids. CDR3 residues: CASSEKNKGELFF.

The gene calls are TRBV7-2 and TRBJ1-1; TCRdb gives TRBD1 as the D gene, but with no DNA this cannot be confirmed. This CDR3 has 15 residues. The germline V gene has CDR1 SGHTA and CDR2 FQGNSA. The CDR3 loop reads CASSLTGFMNTEAFF.

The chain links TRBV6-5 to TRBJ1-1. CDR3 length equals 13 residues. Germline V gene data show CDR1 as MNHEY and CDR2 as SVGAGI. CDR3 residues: CASSRSGNTEAFF.

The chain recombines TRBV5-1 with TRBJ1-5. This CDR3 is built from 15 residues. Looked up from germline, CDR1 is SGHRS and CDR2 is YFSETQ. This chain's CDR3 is CASSREAGGNQPQHF. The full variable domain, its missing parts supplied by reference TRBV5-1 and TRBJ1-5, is KAGVTQTPRYLIKTRGQQVTLSCSPISGHRSVSWYQQTPGQGLQFLFEYFSETQRNKGNFPGRFSGRQFSNSRSEMNVSTLELGDSALYLCASSREAGGNQPQHFGDGTRLSIL.

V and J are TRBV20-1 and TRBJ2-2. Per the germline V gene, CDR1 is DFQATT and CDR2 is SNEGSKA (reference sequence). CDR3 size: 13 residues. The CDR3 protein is CSARGAVAGELFF.

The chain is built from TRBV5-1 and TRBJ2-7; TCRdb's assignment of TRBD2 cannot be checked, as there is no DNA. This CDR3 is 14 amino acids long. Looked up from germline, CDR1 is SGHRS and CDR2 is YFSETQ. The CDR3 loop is CASSPASGGAEQYF.